This record concerns one T cell receptor beta chain sequence. Its antigen is unidentified. This was a deep-level run. Assay: immunoSEQ multiplex PCR; the TCRdb copy retains only in-frame clones and omits some. The table has roughly 2 million clones, about 94% seen once. V was pared by 1 base and J by 4 bases, with 10 bases between. The CDR3 runs to 14 residues. Germline values: CDR1 LNHNV, CDR2 YYDKDF (reference sequence). This sample stems from a study of shared clonotypes between healthy human individuals. Study conclusions and caveats: Across subsets, estimated richness was generally greater for naive than for memory populations. Shared clonotypes across all four donors exceeded non-shared ones in generation probability. The authors expected sequencing depth to affect clonotype sharing among donors.

The source of this sequence is a man aged 18-30 years in good health. The V call is TRBV15, the J call TRBJ1-1, with unresolved D. Sequencing was done on a sample of naive CD4+ T cells sorted from blood. Sample subset: CD45RA+ positively selected. Here the CDR3 reads CATSRALVGTEAFF. CDR3 nucleotides: TGTGCCACCAGCAGAGCCCTTGTAGGCACTGAAGCTTTCTTT. The complete variable domain, with remaining parts taken from reference TRBV15 and TRBJ1-1, reads DAMVIQNPRYQVTQFGKPVTLSCSQTLNHNVMYWYQQKSSQAPKLLFHYYDKDFNNEADTPDNFQSRRPNTSFCFLDIRSPGLGDTAMYLCATSRALVGTEAFFGQGTRLTVV.